This T cell receptor beta chain was observed in a study of lymphopenia after photon versus proton radiotherapy. Study conclusions and caveats: Better survival with proton therapy was suggested as possible, not demonstrated. In patients who died, overall survival fell as post-nadir TCR diversity dropped more.

TCRdb keeps only in-frame clones here, not all; method: immunoSEQ multiplex PCR. Here the sample spans about 22,000 clones, around 89% being singletons. In the case of this clone: What it binds is not known.

The specimen comprised peripheral blood, sampled from a patient treated with proton-based radiotherapy. The clonotype was recovered from a man older than 75 with esophageal cancer.

The CDR3 here is CASTLSPDALGGYTF. CDR3 bases: TGTGCCAGCACCCTCTCCCCAGACGCCTTGGGAGGCTACACCTTC. The chain is built from TRBV5-4 and TRBJ1-2; D is unresolved. CDR1 is SGHNT, CDR2 YYREEE, per germline (reference sequence). The CDR3 totals 15 residues. V dropped 6 bases and J dropped 8 bases, with 23 bases sitting between them. Based on the CDR3 plus reference TRBV5-4 and TRBJ1-2, the full variable domain is ETGVTQSPTHLIKTRGQQVTLRCSSQSGHNTVSWYQQALGQGPQFIFQYYREEENGRGNFPPRFSGLQFPNYSSELNVNALELDDSALYLCASTLSPDALGGYTFGSGTRLTVV.